Listed below are T cell receptor beta chains from one sample, sequenced in a study of blood T cell repertoires in COVID-19. TCRdb's table, derived via immunoSEQ multiplex PCR, lists solely in-frame clones and lacks some. Among 150,000 to 200,000 clones listed, about three quarters were seen once. The sequenced sample was peripheral blood. The receptors were sampled from an elderly woman with active or convalescent COVID-19. The conserved cysteine and the conserved F or W are not part of the CDR3 here.

v_call,cdr3_aa
TRBV5-1,ASSLQGASLQY
TRBV10-3,AISEQGPEQY
TRBV2,ASASPRGGGEKLF
TRBV30,AWSIPQGARNGYT
TRBV6-5,ASRDQDSQPQH
TRBV3-1/TRBV3-2,ASSSGQGGSEQY
TRBV4-2,ASSQTGTTDNEQF
TRBV6-5,ASRSGTGAYEQY
TRBV10-3,ATFGGTGSHEQY
TRBV18,ASLETGSGSGNTIY
TRBV6-1,ASSEAPSEKLF
TRBV5-1,ASSLGTGITDTQY
TRBV7-9,ASSLAPGSNSPLH
TRBV19,ASRRDTNAYEQY
TRBV5-6,ASSLGLVTDTQY
TRBV7-6,ASSSEPGTDTQY
TRBV2,ASSNTGGSGNTIY
TRBV11-3,ASSRGAEVEQY
TRBV7-6,ASSLNSPGQSNEQF
TRBV30,AWMLNTGELF
TRBV28,ASTTGGVSTEAF
TRBV4-1,ASSQDPDSLDEQF
TRBV19,ASTARGVADTQY
TRBV13,ASTVARYNEQF
TRBV28,ASTPREFLGYT
TRBV7-5,ARSHSFLSEEGF
TRBV28,ASSSPTVLETQY
TRBV7-2,ASSLHGTRSSNTGELF
TRBV5-1,ASSLRSYNEQF
TRBV19,ATVGGQLTDTQY
TRBV20-1,SASSGTGRNQPQH
TRBV7-2,ASSSDRGPIYGYT
TRBV6-5,ASSYSTGQGNEKLF
TRBV7-8,ASSLVIGQTGGQPQH
TRBV28,ASSLQQAGTDTQY
TRBV5-4,ASSLAEGVYTEAF
TRBV9,ASSVEGQGYYGYT
TRBV12-3/TRBV12-4,ASSLYKNTEAF
TRBV28,ASSRTRLAGYTDTQY
TRBV5-1,ASSLMTGGVHEQY
TRBV2,ASSVQTGLSIMNTEAF
TRBV14,ASSPGTGGTDTQY
TRBV5-6,ASREASSYEQY
TRBV5-1,ASSFSLAGKTQY
TRBV15,ATSRGGQASTDTQY
TRBV29-1,SVVDGPRGYT
TRBV3-1/TRBV3-2,ASSQDQGWNQPQH
TRBV2,ASMGTGAYYGYT
TRBV5-1,ASSGDRGGQETQY
TRBV5-1,ASSLGPASGGARGEQF
TRBV7-6,ASSLSPGSNSPLH
TRBV2,ASTPGSGNTEAF
TRBV7-8,ASSRRAAGGTGELF
TRBV7-2,ASSLRRGGWETQY
TRBV5-1,ASSQDRGGTEAF